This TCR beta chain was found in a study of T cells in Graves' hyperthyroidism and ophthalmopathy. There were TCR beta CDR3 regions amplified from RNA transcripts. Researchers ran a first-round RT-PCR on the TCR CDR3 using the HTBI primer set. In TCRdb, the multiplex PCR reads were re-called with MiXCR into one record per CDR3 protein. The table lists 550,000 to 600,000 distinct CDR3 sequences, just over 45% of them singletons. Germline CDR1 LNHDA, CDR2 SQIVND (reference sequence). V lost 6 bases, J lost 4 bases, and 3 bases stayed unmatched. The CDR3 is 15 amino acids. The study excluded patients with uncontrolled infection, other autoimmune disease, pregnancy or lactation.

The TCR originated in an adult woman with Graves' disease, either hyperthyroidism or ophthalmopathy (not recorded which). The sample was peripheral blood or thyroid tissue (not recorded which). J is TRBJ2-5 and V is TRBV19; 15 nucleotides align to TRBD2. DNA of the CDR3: TGTGCCAGTAGAGGACTAGCGGGAGGGTCAGAGACCCAGTACTTC. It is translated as CASRGLAGGSETQYF.